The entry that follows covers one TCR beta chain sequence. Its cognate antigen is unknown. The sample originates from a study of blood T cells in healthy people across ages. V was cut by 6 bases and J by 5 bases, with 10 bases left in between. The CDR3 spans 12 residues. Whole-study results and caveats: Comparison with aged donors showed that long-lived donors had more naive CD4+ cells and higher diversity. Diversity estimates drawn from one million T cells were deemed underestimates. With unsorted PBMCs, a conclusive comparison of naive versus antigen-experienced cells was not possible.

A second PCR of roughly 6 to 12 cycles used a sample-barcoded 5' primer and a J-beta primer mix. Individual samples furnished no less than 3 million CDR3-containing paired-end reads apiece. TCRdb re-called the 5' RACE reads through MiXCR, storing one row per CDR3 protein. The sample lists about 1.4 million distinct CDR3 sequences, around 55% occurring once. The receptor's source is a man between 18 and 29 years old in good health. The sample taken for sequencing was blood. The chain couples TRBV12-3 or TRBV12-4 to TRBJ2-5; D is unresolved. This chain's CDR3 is CASRLGLETQYF. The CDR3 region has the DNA TGTGCCAGCAGACTGGGCCTCGAGACCCAGTACTTC.